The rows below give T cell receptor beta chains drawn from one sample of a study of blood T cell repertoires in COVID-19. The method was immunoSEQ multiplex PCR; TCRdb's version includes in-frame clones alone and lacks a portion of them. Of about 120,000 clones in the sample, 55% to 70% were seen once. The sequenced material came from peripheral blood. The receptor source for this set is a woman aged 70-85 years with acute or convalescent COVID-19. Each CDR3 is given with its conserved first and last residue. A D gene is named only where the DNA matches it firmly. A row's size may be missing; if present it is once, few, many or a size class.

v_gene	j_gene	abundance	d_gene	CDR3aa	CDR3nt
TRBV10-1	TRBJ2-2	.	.	CASSVTGTGELFF	TGCGCCAGCAGTGTGACAGGCACCGGGGAGCTGTTTTTT
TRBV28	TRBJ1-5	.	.	CASSLQSGGNQPQHF	TGTGCCAGCAGTTTACAGTCAGGGGGCAATCAGCCCCAGCATTTT
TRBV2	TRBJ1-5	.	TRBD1	CATRQGGQPQHF	TGTGCCACCAGACAGGGCGGACAGCCCCAGCATTTT
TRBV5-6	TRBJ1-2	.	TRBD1	CASSLPQGNSGYTF	TGTGCCAGCAGCTTGCCACAGGGGAACTCTGGCTACACCTTC
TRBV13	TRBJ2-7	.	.	CASSDGTLYEQYF	TGTGCCAGCAGCGACGGGACTCTCTACGAGCAGTACTTC
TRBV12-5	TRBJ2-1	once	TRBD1	CASGLGQGASYNEQFF	TGTGCTAGTGGTTTGGGACAGGGGGCATCCTACAATGAGCAGTTCTTC
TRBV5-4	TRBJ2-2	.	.	CASSYTGELFF	TGTGCCAGCAGTTACACCGGGGAGCTGTTTTTT
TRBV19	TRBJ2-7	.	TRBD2	CASSLLAKGEQYF	TGTGCCAGTAGTTTACTAGCGAAGGGAGAGCAGTACTTC
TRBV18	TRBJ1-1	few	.	CASSPREVRMGTEAFF	TGTGCCAGCTCACCACGGGAGGTCAGGATGGGAACTGAAGCTTTCTTT
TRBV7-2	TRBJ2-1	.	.	CASSLGDSDNEQFF	TGTGCCAGCAGCTTAGGGGACTCCGACAATGAGCAGTTCTTC
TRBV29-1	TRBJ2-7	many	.	CSVGDSFYEQYF	TGCAGCGTTGGCGACAGCTTCTACGAGCAGTACTTC
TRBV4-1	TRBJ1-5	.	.	CASSWEFNQPQHF	TGCGCCAGCTCTTGGGAGTTCAATCAGCCCCAGCATTTT
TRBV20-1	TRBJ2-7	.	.	CSASPTGLYEQYF	TGCAGTGCTAGTCCGACAGGCCTTTACGAGCAGTACTTC
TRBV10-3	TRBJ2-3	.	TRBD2	CAISEDGTSSYTDTQYF	TGTGCCATCAGTGAGGACGGGACTAGCTCCTACACAGATACGCAGTATTTT
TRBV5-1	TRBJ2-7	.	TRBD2	CASSPSLLAGAGEQYF	TGCGCCAGCAGCCCGAGCTTACTAGCGGGAGCGGGAGAGCAGTACTTC
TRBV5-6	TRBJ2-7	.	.	CASSLDYGEQYF	TGTGCCAGCAGCTTGGACTACGGCGAGCAGTACTTC
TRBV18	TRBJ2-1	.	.	CASSPTDSTYNEQFF	TGTGCCAGCTCACCAACAGACAGCACTTACAATGAGCAGTTCTTC
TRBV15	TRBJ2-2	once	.	CATSRAGQNTGELFF	TGTGCCACCAGCAGAGCGGGACAGAACACCGGGGAGCTGTTTTTT
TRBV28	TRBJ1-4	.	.	CASSLYRYGVGEKLFF	TGTGCCAGCAGTTTATACAGGTACGGAGTCGGAGAAAAACTGTTTTTT
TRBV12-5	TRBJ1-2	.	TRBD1	CASGLTRTGTNYGYTF	TGTGCTAGTGGTTTGACGCGGACAGGAACTAACTATGGCTACACCTTC
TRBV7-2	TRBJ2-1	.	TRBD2	CASSLALAGNNEQFF	TGTGCCAGCAGCTTAGCCCTAGCGGGAAACAATGAGCAGTTCTTC
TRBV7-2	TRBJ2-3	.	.	CASSLGVSGFDTQYF	TGTGCCAGCAGCTTAGGCGTTAGCGGCTTCGATACGCAGTATTTT
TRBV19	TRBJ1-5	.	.	CASRMGGGFSNQPQHF	TGTGCCAGTAGAATGGGCGGGGGATTTAGCAATCAGCCCCAGCATTTT
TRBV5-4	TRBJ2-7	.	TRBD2	CASSGGTSGSPEQYF	TGTGCCAGCAGCGGAGGGACTAGCGGGAGTCCCGAGCAGTACTTC
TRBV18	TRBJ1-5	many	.	CASSPSGVNQPQHF	TGTGCCAGCTCACCATCCGGAGTCAATCAGCCCCAGCATTTT
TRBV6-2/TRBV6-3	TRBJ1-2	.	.	CASSYASFGGQGGYGYTF	TGTGCCAGCAGTTACGCCAGTTTTGGTGGGCAGGGCGGCTATGGCTACACCTTC
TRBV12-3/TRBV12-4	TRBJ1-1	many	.	CASSFGNTEAFF	TGTGCCAGCAGTTTCGGGAACACTGAAGCTTTCTTT
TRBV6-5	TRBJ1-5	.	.	CASSYSSGLNQPQHF	TGTGCCAGCAGTTACTCTTCGGGACTCAATCAGCCCCAGCATTTT
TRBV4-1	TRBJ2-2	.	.	CASSPQALALTNTGELFF	TGCGCCAGCAGCCCTCAAGCCCTAGCGCTCACGAACACCGGGGAGCTGTTTTTT
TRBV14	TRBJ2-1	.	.	CASSPGFYNEQFF	TGTGCCAGCAGCCCAGGGTTCTACAATGAGCAGTTCTTC
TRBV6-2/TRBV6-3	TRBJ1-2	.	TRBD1	CASSRDSYGYTF	TGTGCCAGCAGCCGGGACAGCTATGGCTACACCTTC
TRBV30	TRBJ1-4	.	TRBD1	CASTPTGTANEKLFF	TGTGCCTCTACCCCGACCGGGACAGCAAATGAAAAACTGTTTTTT
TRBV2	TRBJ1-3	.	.	CASTPLLSGNTIYF	TGTGCCAGCACCCCCCTTTTGTCTGGAAACACCATATATTTT
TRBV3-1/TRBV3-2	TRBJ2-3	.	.	CASSLKLGRSTDTQYF	TGTGCCAGCAGCCTCAAACTAGGAAGATCCACAGATACGCAGTATTTT
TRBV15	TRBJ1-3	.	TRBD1	CATSRDFGGGRGRSGNTIYF	TGTGCCACCAGCAGAGATTTCGGGGGTGGTAGGGGGCGGTCTGGAAACACCATATATTTT
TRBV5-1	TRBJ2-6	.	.	CASRSPGSGANVLTF	TGCGCCAGCCGATCCCCCGGGTCTGGGGCCAACGTCCTGACTTTC
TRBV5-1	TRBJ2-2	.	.	CASSFGGPNTGELFF	TGCGCCAGCAGCTTTGGGGGCCCGAACACCGGGGAGCTGTTTTTT
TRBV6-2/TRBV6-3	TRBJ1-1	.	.	CASSYWSQGSPEAFF	TGTGCCAGCAGTTACTGGTCCCAGGGGAGCCCTGAAGCTTTCTTT
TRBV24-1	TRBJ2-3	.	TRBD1	CATSEWDSYTDTQYF	TGTGCCACCAGTGAGTGGGACAGCTACACAGATACGCAGTATTTT
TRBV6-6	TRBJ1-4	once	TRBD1	CASSWPTGATNEKLFF	TGTGCCAGCAGTTGGCCCACAGGGGCGACTAATGAAAAACTGTTTTTT